A selection of T cell receptor beta chains follows, all from one sample in a study of CD8+ T cells in alopecia areata. Assay: immunoSEQ multiplex PCR; the TCRdb copy retains only in-frame clones and omits some. The sample comprises about 140,000 clones, 51% of which are singletons, and less than 1% rests with the top ten. Here the sequenced sample was CD4+ T cells sorted from blood, taken at week 0. These receptors were collected from a human donor with alopecia areata. The CDR3 runs from the conserved cysteine through the conserved F or W. The order of the fields is V gene, clone size, D gene, J gene, CDR3 protein, CDR3 DNA. A D gene is named only where the DNA matches it firmly. Size tells how often a clone was seen (once, few, many) or the class of an expanded clone, and some rows leave it out.

>TRBV18|.|TRBD2|TRBJ2-5
CASSPPTGTSGTTQYF
TGTGCCAGCTCACCACCGACAGGGACTAGCGGCACGACCCAGTACTTC
>TRBV30|.|.|TRBJ2-1
CAWSGVGYNEQFF
TGTGCCTGGAGTGGAGTAGGCTACAATGAGCAGTTCTTC
>TRBV5-1|.|.|TRBJ2-5
CASSSGGVPQETQYF
TGCGCCAGCAGCTCCGGAGGGGTCCCCCAAGAGACCCAGTACTTC
>TRBV5-1|.|TRBD2|TRBJ2-7
CASSFTSANSYEQYF
TGCGCCAGCAGCTTCACTAGCGCCAACTCCTACGAGCAGTACTTC
>TRBV29-1|.|.|TRBJ1-4
CSVGAGATNEKLFF
TGCAGCGTCGGTGCGGGTGCAACTAATGAAAAACTGTTTTTT
>TRBV30|.|TRBD1|TRBJ1-2
CAWWDRGLNYGYTF
TGTGCCTGGTGGGACAGGGGGCTTAACTATGGCTACACCTTC
>TRBV4-1|few|TRBD1|TRBJ2-7
CASSQGDRGPYYEQYF
TGCGCCAGCAGCCAAGGGGACAGGGGGCCTTACTACGAGCAGTACTTC
>TRBV2|.|TRBD2|TRBJ2-7
CASNLRTSGPYEQYF
TGTGCCAGCAATCTCCGGACTAGCGGACCCTACGAGCAGTACTTC
>TRBV5-1|.|.|TRBJ2-1
CASSRTLGEQFF
TGCGCCAGCAGCAGGACATTGGGGGAGCAGTTCTTC
>TRBV10-3|.|.|TRBJ2-6
CAISESRSVSGANVLTF
TGTGCCATCAGTGAGTCTCGATCCGTCTCTGGGGCCAACGTCCTGACTTTC
>TRBV6-5|.|.|TRBJ2-7
CASQGRETSYEQYF
TGTGCCAGCCAGGGGCGGGAGACTTCCTACGAGCAGTACTTC
>TRBV9|.|.|TRBJ1-2
CASSSSAGHQGYTF
TGTGCCAGCAGTTCCTCGGCGGGGCATCAAGGCTACACCTTC
>TRBV5-6|.|TRBD1|TRBJ1-5
CASSLQGAENQPQHF
TGTGCCAGCAGCTTACAGGGGGCAGAGAATCAGCCCCAGCATTTT
>TRBV29-1|.|.|TRBJ1-4
CSVKGTVYEKLFF
TGCAGCGTAAAAGGGACCGTGTACGAAAAACTGTTTTTT
>TRBV9|.|.|TRBJ2-6
CASSVAHNEANVLTF
TGTGCCAGCAGCGTAGCGCATAATGAGGCCAACGTCCTGACTTTC
>TRBV7-2|.|.|TRBJ2-5
CASSLWGERETQYF
TGTGCCAGCAGCCTTTGGGGGGAGAGGGAGACCCAGTACTTC
>TRBV9|.|.|TRBJ1-5
CASSSDGYSNQPQHF
TGTGCCAGCAGCTCTGACGGATATAGCAATCAGCCCCAGCATTTT